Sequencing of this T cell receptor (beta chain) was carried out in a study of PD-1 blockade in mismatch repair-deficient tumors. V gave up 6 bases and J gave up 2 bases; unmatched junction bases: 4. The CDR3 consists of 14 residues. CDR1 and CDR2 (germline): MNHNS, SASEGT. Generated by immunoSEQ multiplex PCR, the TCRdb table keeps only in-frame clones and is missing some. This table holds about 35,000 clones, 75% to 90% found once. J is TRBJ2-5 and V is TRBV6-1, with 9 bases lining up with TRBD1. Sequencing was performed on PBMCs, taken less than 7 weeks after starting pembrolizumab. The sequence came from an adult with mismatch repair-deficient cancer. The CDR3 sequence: CASRRDRAQETQYF. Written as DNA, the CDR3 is TGTGCCAGCAGGAGGGACAGGGCTCAAGAGACCCAGTACTTC.